Detailed here is one T cell receptor (beta chain). What it binds is not known. The data originate from a study of T cell repertoires in cytomegalovirus infection. The CDR3 is 16 residues long. The V and J ends lost 3 bases and 4 bases, in that order; junction bases with no gene match: 4. TCRdb fed the reads into MiXCR, producing one record per CDR3 protein. Of approximately 310,000 distinct CDR3 sequences listed, just under 25% were seen once; the top ten hold less than 15%. V gene TRBV12-3 or TRBV12-4 combines with J gene TRBJ2-1, with 12 bases aligning to TRBD2. The material was cultured PBMCs, obtained from culture after CMV antigen stimulation. This TCR was recovered from a human donor in good health (CMV status not recorded). Some clones in this sample may be carry-over from other donors' samples. CDR3 DNA sequence: TGTGCCAGCAGTTTCTCTAGCGGGAGGGCTTACAATGAGCAGTTCTTC. Its translation is CASSFSSGRAYNEQFF.